The 18 T cell receptor beta chains given below trace back to one sample, sequenced in a study of identical twins. From the 5' RACE reads, TCRdb called clonotypes with MiXCR, one entry per CDR3 protein. The table has about 900,000 distinct CDR3 sequences, approximately 13% seen once. The same sample was also studied in work on yellow fever vaccine responses in identical twins.

Sequenced: PBMCs. Source of these receptors: a woman aged 18-35 years in good health.

The gene calls are TRBV6-5 and TRBJ2-2, with D hard to call. The CDR3 is 15 residues long. V lost 2 bases, J lost 1 base, and 8 bases lay in between. The germline V gene encodes CDR1 MNHEY and CDR2 SVGAGI. CDR3 sequence: CASSYLTLNTGELFF. The CDR3 bases are TGTGCCAGCAGTTACCTAACATTGAACACCGGGGAGCTGTTTTTT.

This clonotype was observed a handful of times. The chain is built from TRBV7-9 and TRBJ1-6, with D tentatively TRBD1 (6 bases). Germline V lookup: CDR1 SEHNR, CDR2 FQNEAQ (reference sequence). This CDR3 comprises 14 residues. The V end was cut by 0 bases, the J end by 9 bases, with 9 bases between. The CDR3 region is CASSLAQGLSPLHF. Here the CDR3 DNA reads TGTGCCAGCAGCTTAGCACAGGGACTTTCACCCCTCCACTTT.

This clonotype was found a few times. The chain joins TRBV5-1 to TRBJ2-7, with D perhaps matching TRBD2 (5 bases). Germline lookup yields CDR1 SGHRS and CDR2 YFSETQ. Between the trimmed V and J ends, which lost 4 bases and 3 bases, there was a span of 14 bases. The CDR3 loop spans 14 amino acids. CDR3 residues: CASSERSAGYEQYF. In DNA, the CDR3 is TGCGCCAGCAGCGAACGTAGCGCCGGCTACGAGCAGTACTTC. Full variable domain (remainder filled in from reference TRBV5-1 and TRBJ2-7): KAGVTQTPRYLIKTRGQQVTLSCSPISGHRSVSWYQQTPGQGLQFLFEYFSETQRNKGNFPGRFSGRQFSNSRSEMNVSTLELGDSALYLCASSERSAGYEQYFGPGTRLTVT.

The DNA of the CDR3 is TGTGCCAGCAGCTTAGCTGCACTAGCGAGCGATGAGCAGTTCTTC. Its protein is CASSLAALASDEQFF. V gene TRBV7-6 combines with J gene TRBJ2-1; 7 bases fit TRBD2. Per germline, CDR1 SGHVS and CDR2 FNYEAQ. V lost 0 bases and J lost 8; bases outside the gene matches: 7. The length of the CDR3 is 15 residues. The full variable domain, its missing parts supplied by reference TRBV7-6 and TRBJ2-1, is GAGVSQSPRYKVTKRGQDVALRCDPISGHVSLYWYRQALGQGPEFLTYFNYEAQQDKSGLPNDRFSAERPEGSISTLTIQRTEQRDSAMYRCASSLAALASDEQFFGPGTRLTVL.

This chain uses TRBV12-3 or TRBV12-4 with TRBJ2-3, with 7 positions matching TRBD2. V lost 6 bases to trimming and J lost 7 bases; unmatched junction nucleotides: 13. The CDR3 sequence is 15 residues long. CDR3 in amino acids: CASRQTGTGGYTQYF. The CDR3 DNA reads as TGTGCCAGCAGACAGACCGGGACGGGGGGATATACGCAGTATTTT.

The chain couples TRBV5-1 to TRBJ1-2; TRBD1 matches at 9 bases. The ends lost 3 bases at V and 2 bases at J; junction bases unmatched: 8. The CDR3 has 16 residues. From germline, CDR1 is SGHRS and CDR2 YFSETQ. The CDR3 DNA reads as TGCGCCAGCAGCTCGGACAGGGGTTCGGGGAACTATGGCTACACCTTC. This gives the protein CASSSDRGSGNYGYTF. The full variable domain, in which reference TRBV5-1 and TRBJ1-2 provide the parts outside the CDR3, is KAGVTQTPRYLIKTRGQQVTLSCSPISGHRSVSWYQQTPGQGLQFLFEYFSETQRNKGNFPGRFSGRQFSNSRSEMNVSTLELGDSALYLCASSSDRGSGNYGYTFGSGTRLTVV.

This clonotype showed up just once. The chain is built from TRBV7-3 and TRBJ2-5; 11 bases align to TRBD1. The germline V gene encodes CDR1 SGHTA and CDR2 FQGTGA. The J segment lost 7 bases and the V segment lost 4 bases, leaving 5 bases of the junction unmatched. The CDR3 has 14 residues. The CDR3 DNA reads TGTGCCAGCAGCTCCGGACAGGGGGCGGGGACCCAGTACTTC. Amino acids: CASSSGQGAGTQYF.

This clonotype has a handful of counts. The chain links TRBV11-1 to TRBJ2-1, with D perhaps matching TRBD2 (6 bases). The CDR3 is 19 residues long. The germline V gene has CDR1 SGHAT and CDR2 FQDESV (reference sequence). V dropped 5 bases and J dropped 6 bases, with 29 bases sitting between them. CDR3 sequence (DNA): TGTGCCAGCAGCCTATTAAAACCCTCTCGGGGACTTGTAGGCAATGAGCAGTTCTTC. Protein: CASSLLKPSRGLVGNEQFF.

In this sample, this clonotype turned up a few times. This sequence joins TRBV28 and TRBJ2-1; D remains unclear. CDR1 is MDHEN and CDR2 is SYDVKM in the germline V gene. The CDR3 loop spans 14 amino acids. Trimming removed 8 bases at V and 2 bases at J, with 13 bases between. The CDR3 DNA reads TGTGCCAGCTCATGGGATGGGACCTACAATGAGCAGTTCTTC. Its protein is CASSWDGTYNEQFF.

This clonotype was detected many times. The V call is TRBV20-1, the J call TRBJ2-5; TRBD1 agrees at 11 bases. CDR3 length: 13 residues. Germline V CDR1 and CDR2: DFQATT, SNEGSKA (reference sequence). Trimming at V came to 5 bases and at J to 4 bases, leaving 3 bases not matched to a gene. In DNA, the CDR3 is TGCAGTGCTTGGACAGGGGGCCCAGAGACCCAGTACTTC. It specifies CSAWTGGPETQYF.

This chain connects TRBV6-1 to TRBJ1-6; 12 bases agree with TRBD1. Trimming removed 7 bases from V and 7 bases from J; junction bases left unmatched: 5. This CDR3 region has 15 residues. Germline CDR1 reads MNHNS; CDR2 reads SASEGT. For the CDR3, the DNA is TGTGCCAGCACCCGGGACAGGGGGCGGAATTCACCCCTCCACTTT. Residues: CASTRDRGRNSPLHF.

The gene calls are TRBV14 and TRBJ1-2, with a possible D match to TRBD1 (5 bases). The CDR3 has 16 residues. Germline CDR1 is SGHDN and CDR2 is FVKESK. Deletions cut 1 base from V and 0 bases from J, with 12 bases between. The CDR3 protein is CASSQVAGSANYGYTF. The CDR3 nucleotides read TGTGCCAGCAGCCAAGTGGCAGGGAGCGCTAACTATGGCTACACCTTC.

This clonotype was observed a handful of times. The chain uses TRBV5-1 and TRBJ2-5, with D possibly matching TRBD2 (5 bases). Germline V CDR1 and CDR2: SGHRS, YFSETQ. CDR3 length: 15 amino acids. V dropped 2 bases and J dropped 3 bases, with 14 bases sitting between them. The CDR3 nucleotides read TGCGCCAGCAGCTTCCTTAGCGAGTATAAAGAGACCCAGTACTTC. It is translated as CASSFLSEYKETQYF.

This clonotype has only a few counts. The chain is built from TRBV7-9 and TRBJ1-1; D not resolved. V lost 3 bases and J 5 bases, leaving 16 bases between the germline ends. This CDR3 spans 15 amino acids. Germline V CDR1 and CDR2: SEHNR, FQNEAQ (reference sequence). CDR3 loop: CASSFSSGSGTEAFF. The CDR3 region has the DNA TGTGCCAGCAGCTTTTCGTCCGGGTCGGGAACTGAAGCTTTCTTT.

This clonotype was counted a few times. This chain connects TRBV6-1 to TRBJ2-2; 9 nucleotides line up with TRBD2. CDR1 is MNHNS, CDR2 SASEGT, per germline. The J segment lost 7 bases and the V segment lost 2 bases, leaving 5 bases of the junction unmatched. The CDR3 loop spans 15 amino acids. The CDR3 DNA reads as TGTGCCAGCAGTGAATGGACTAGCGATGTCGGGGAGCTGTTTTTT. It translates to CASSEWTSDVGELFF.

This clonotype was detected only a few times. This sequence joins TRBV12-3 or TRBV12-4 and TRBJ1-1, with a tentative D call TRBD1 (5 bases). The V and J ends lost 1 base and 9 bases respectively, with 18 bases between them. The CDR3 totals 15 residues. In DNA, the CDR3 is TGTGCCAGCAGTTTAGTTTGGGGGTCGGATTCGCAAGCTTTCTTT. As protein: CASSLVWGSDSQAFF.

Only a few counts were recorded for this clonotype. V and J are TRBV20-1 and TRBJ1-1; TRBD1 is a possible D gene (5 bases). This CDR3 contains 12 residues. CDR1 and CDR2 (germline): DFQATT, SNEGSKA (reference sequence). V was clipped by 5 bases and J by 8 bases, with 15 bases between them. The CDR3 nucleotides read TGCAGTGCTTCGGTGAACAGGAGGGAAGCTTTCTTT. Amino acid sequence: CSASVNRREAFF.

In its sample, this clonotype was seen a few times. The V call is TRBV7-2, the J call TRBJ1-5; 8 nucleotides agree with TRBD1. Looked up from germline, CDR1 is SGHTA and CDR2 is FQGNSA. V shed 6 bases and J 0 bases; nucleotides not matched to a gene: 7. CDR3 length: 16 amino acids. The CDR3 spells CASSRDRGYSNQPQHF. CDR3 coding DNA: TGTGCCAGCAGTCGCGACAGGGGCTATAGCAATCAGCCCCAGCATTTT.